The 18 T cell receptor beta chains below all came from one sample that was sequenced in a study of ipilimumab plus nivolumab after autologous stem cell transplantation. Profiled with immunoSEQ multiplex PCR; TCRdb holds only in-frame clones, not every one. This table holds 7,500 to 10,000 clones, roughly three quarters found once. The sample here was PBMCs, taken in a trial of ipilimumab plus nivolumab as post-transplant consolidation. These receptors all come from a female donor with multiple myeloma.

This clone was seen a handful of times. V gene TRBV7-8 combines with J gene TRBJ1-5, with D unclear. This CDR3 has 14 amino acids. V was shortened by 1 base and J by 6 bases, with 10 bases between the two germline ends. The germline CDR1 and CDR2 sequences are SGHVS and FQNEAQ. DNA of the CDR3: TGTGCCAGCAGCTTAGACGGGGTGGTTCAGCCCCAGCATTTT. This encodes CASSLDGVVQPQHF.

The chain uses TRBV29-1 and TRBJ2-7, with 9 bases that match TRBD1. This CDR3 has 14 amino acids. J gave up 0 bases and V 4 bases, and 4 bases lay outside the gene matches. Per germline, CDR1 SQVTM and CDR2 ANQGSEA. CDR3 loop: CSVGSDRGSYEQYF. The CDR3 DNA reads as TGCAGCGTTGGATCGGACAGGGGCTCCTACGAGCAGTACTTC.

This clone was counted only a few times. The V and J genes are TRBV6-5 and TRBJ2-7, with D possibly being TRBD1 (5 bases). The CDR3 is 13 amino acids. Germline CDR1 and CDR2: MNHEY and SVGAGI. The V end lost 6 bases, the J end lost 2 bases, and 11 bases lay between the germline ends. DNA for the CDR3: TGTGCCAGCAGCCCGACAGCTGCCTACGAGCAGTACTTC. Protein product: CASSPTAAYEQYF.

This clone has more than one count but fewer than ten. The chain joins TRBV11-3 to TRBJ2-5, with TRBD1 matching over 9 bases. There are 15 residues in the CDR3. V lost 5 bases, J lost 1 base, and 5 bases stayed unmatched. The germline V gene has CDR1 SGHNT and CDR2 YENEEA. The CDR3 protein is CASSPGTGFQETQYF. Here the CDR3 DNA reads TGTGCCAGCAGCCCCGGGACAGGGTTCCAAGAGACCCAGTACTTC.

This clone is labeled medium-sized (0.01 to 0.1%). Other DNA variants within this sample encode the same CDR3. The gene calls are TRBV28 and TRBJ2-1, with D unclear. Trimming shortened V by 3 bases and J by 4 bases, and 4 bases separated the two germline ends. Germline CDR1 reads MDHEN; CDR2 reads SYDVKM. This CDR3 has 12 amino acids. DNA of the CDR3: TGTGCCAGCAGTTTCGAGTACAATGAGCAGTTCTTC. Translated: CASSFEYNEQFF.

This chain links TRBV7-3 with TRBJ1-2, with D uncertain. Trimming shortened V by 2 bases and J by 7 bases, and 14 bases separated the two germline ends. This CDR3 has 14 residues. Germline V gene sequence: CDR1 SGHTA, CDR2 FQGTGA. The CDR3 loop reads CASSLDGSGFGYTF. CDR3 nucleotides: TGTGCCAGCAGCTTAGACGGGAGCGGGTTTGGCTACACCTTC. Filled out from reference TRBV7-3 and TRBJ1-2, the complete variable domain reads GAGVSQTPSNKVTEKGKYVELRCDPISGHTALYWYRQSLGQGPEFLIYFQGTGAADDSGLPNDRFFAVRPEGSVSTLKIQRTERGDSAVYLCASSLDGSGFGYTFGSGTRLTVV.

This sequence joins TRBV9 and TRBJ2-1, with a possible D match to TRBD1 (6 bases). Per germline, CDR1 SGDLS and CDR2 YYNGEE. This CDR3 is built from 16 residues. Trimming left V 4 bases short and J 5 bases short, with 19 bases between. CDR3 in amino acids: CASSPSRLGAHNEQFF. The CDR3 bases are TGTGCCAGCAGCCCTTCCCGACTGGGGGCACACAATGAGCAGTTCTTC.

The chain is built from TRBV2 and TRBJ1-1, with TRBD1 matching over 8 bases. From germline, CDR1 is SNHLY and CDR2 FYNNEI. This CDR3 is built from 16 residues. The J segment lost 0 bases and the V segment lost 2 bases, leaving 5 bases of the junction unmatched. CDR3 sequence: CASSERGTGLNTEAFF. The DNA of the CDR3 is TGTGCCAGCAGTGAACGAGGGACAGGATTGAACACTGAAGCTTTCTTT.

This clone turned up a few times. The gene calls are TRBV19 and TRBJ1-2, with unresolved D. Trimming left V 0 bases short and J 2 bases short, with 10 bases between. This CDR3 has 15 amino acids. Per the germline V gene, CDR1 is LNHDA and CDR2 is SQIVND (reference sequence). The chain's CDR3 is CASSIDLSRNYGYTF. CDR3 bases: TGTGCCAGTAGTATAGATCTATCTCGGAACTATGGCTACACCTTC.

The V call is TRBV27, the J call TRBJ2-1, with TRBD2 matching over 12 bases. The V gene's germline CDR1 is MNHEY and CDR2 SMNVEV (reference sequence). The V gene end was trimmed by 2 bases and the J gene end by 13 bases; junction bases not matched to a gene: 6. CDR3 length equals 14 residues. Here the CDR3 DNA reads TGTGCCAGCAGTTTAGGACTAGCGGGGCATCTCCAGTTCTTC. Translating gives CASSLGLAGHLQFF.

The rearrangement links TRBV6-1 to TRBJ1-2, with D hard to call. V lost 6 bases to trimming and J lost 8 bases, with 13 bases between them. Germline V CDR1 and CDR2: MNHNS, SASEGT. The CDR3 runs 12 residues. The CDR3 bases are TGTGCCAGCAGCAGCCCCACTGGAGGCTACACCTTC. Its translation: CASSSPTGGYTF.

The rearrangement uses TRBV18 and TRBJ1-1; D gene unclear. V was pared by 2 bases and J by 4 bases, with 11 bases between. Looked up from germline, CDR1 is KGHSH and CDR2 is LQKENI. The CDR3 sequence is 14 residues long. The CDR3 bases are TGTGCCAGCTCACCAGGGGATAGCGTCACTGAAGCTTTCTTT. Amino acids: CASSPGDSVTEAFF. Full variable domain (missing parts from reference TRBV18 and TRBJ1-1): NAGVMQNPRHLVRRRGQEARLRCSPMKGHSHVYWYRQLPEEGLKFMVYLQKENIIDESGMPKERFSAEFPKEGPSILRIQQVVRGDSAAYFCASSPGDSVTEAFFGQGTRLTVV.

This chain joins TRBV28 and TRBJ2-3, with D possibly matching TRBD2 (5 bases). V shed 6 bases and J shed 3 bases, with 16 bases lying between them. CDR1 and CDR2 (germline): MDHEN, SYDVKM. The CDR3 totals 15 residues. CDR3 sequence: CASSERDSGTDTQYF. The CDR3 nucleotides read TGTGCCAGCAGCGAGAGGGATTCGGGGACAGATACGCAGTATTTT.

The chain is built from TRBV7-3 and TRBJ1-3; possible D gene TRBD1, 5 bases. CDR3 length equals 17 residues. The germline gives CDR1 SGHTA, CDR2 FQGTGA. V lost 7 bases and J lost 0, with 19 bases in between. The CDR3 sequence is CASNPGPTTSSGNTIYF. The CDR3 DNA follows: TGTGCCAGCAATCCGGGGCCGACCACTAGCTCTGGAAACACCATATATTTT.

The chain uses TRBV19 and TRBJ1-2; a possible D gene is TRBD1 (6 bases). The CDR3 consists of 14 residues. Germline CDR1 reads LNHDA; CDR2 reads SQIVND (reference sequence). Trimming removed 6 bases at V and 8 bases at J, with 19 bases between. The CDR3 loop is CASRPGQRPGGYTF. The DNA of the CDR3 is TGTGCCAGTAGGCCTGGACAGCGACCGGGGGGCTACACCTTC.

The chain has TRBV29-1 and TRBJ1-1; 10 bases are shared with TRBD1. The ends lost 8 bases at V and 6 bases at J; junction bases unmatched: 6. This CDR3 is 12 amino acids long. CDR1 SQVTM and CDR2 ANQGSEA come from the germline V gene. CDR3 residues: CSSDRGRSEAFF. The CDR3 bases are TGCAGCTCCGACAGGGGGCGATCTGAAGCTTTCTTT. Full variable domain (outside the CDR3, taken from reference TRBV29-1 and TRBJ1-1): SAVISQKPSRDICQRGTSLTIQCQVDSQVTMMFWYRQQPGQSLTLIATANQGSEATYESGFVIDKFPISRPNLTFSTLTVSNMSPEDSSIYLCSSDRGRSEAFFGQGTRLTVV.

In its sample, this clone is medium-sized (0.01 to 0.1%). The chain joins TRBV5-1 to TRBJ1-1; D not resolved. The CDR3 sequence is 14 residues long. Germline V gives CDR1 SGHRS, CDR2 YFSETQ. V was trimmed by 4 bases and J by 6 bases, leaving 16 bases between them. CDR3 DNA sequence: TGCGCCAGCAGCCCCGACAATCCATGGGCTGAAGCTTTCTTT. Amino acid sequence: CASSPDNPWAEAFF.

The rearrangement joins TRBV6-9 to TRBJ2-5; D possibly corresponds to TRBD2 (5 bases). The length of the CDR3 is 13 residues. The germline V and J ends were trimmed by 2 bases and 3 bases, with 7 bases remaining between them. In germline, CDR1 is MNHGY, CDR2 SVAAGI. Written as DNA, the CDR3 is TGTGCCAGCAGTTATGCAGCGGAAGAGACCCAGTACTTC. As protein: CASSYAAEETQYF.